This T cell receptor (beta chain) was retrieved from a study of cytomegalovirus exposure and HLA in healthy donors. General study points: Reports described diagnosis of cytomegalovirus status by the classifier as highly specific and sensitive. Some V segments could not be told apart, so they were left out, TRBV6-2 and TRBV6-3 among them.

V shed 4 bases and J shed 3 bases, with 8 bases lying between them. This CDR3 is 13 amino acids long. The germline V gene has CDR1 SNHLY and CDR2 FYNNEI. As regards this clone: Its cognate antigen is unknown.

Primers included in the PCR were 60 Vbeta and 13 Jbeta primers. TCRdb's copy holds only in-frame clones and misses some; the assay was immunoSEQ multiplex PCR. The table lists 100,000 to 150,000 clones. The TCR sequence derives from a middle-aged woman in good health and CMV-seropositive. The sequenced material came from PBMCs. This chain connects TRBV2 to TRBJ2-3; D not certain. Written as DNA, the CDR3 is TGTGCCAGCAGTGTAATTCCGACAGATACGCAGTATTTT. Amino acids: CASSVIPTDTQYF.